This T cell receptor (beta chain) is from a study of regulatory T cells in long-lasting Graves disease. Study-wide context: Those Graves' patients who were newly diagnosed had been on antithyroid drugs under 3 months.

To make TCR beta libraries, researchers used iRepertoire HTBI primers and Arm-PCR of CDR3 regions. TCRdb re-analysed the multiplex PCR reads in MiXCR, keeping a single row per CDR3 protein. The data contain around 400,000 distinct CDR3 sequences, less than 20% of them singletons. Time point given: newly diagnosed GD, antithyroid drugs for less than 3 months. PBMC RNA served as the TCR library source. Study-wide findings and caveats: Among the persistent patients, fewer than 3,000 public clonotypes were shared, more than the approximately 1,000 shared among new patients. Persistent disease favored TRBV28, TRBJ1-2 and TRBJ2-5. TCR diversity was lower in persistent Graves' patients than in newly diagnosed ones.

About this clonotype itself: The antigen remains unidentified.

V lost 0 bases and J lost 10; bases outside the gene matches: 11. Per the germline V gene, CDR1 is SGHAT and CDR2 is FQNNGV. CDR3 length equals 16 residues. This material consisted of peripheral blood mononuclear cells (PBMCs), taken at new diagnosis, from a patient treated with antithyroid drugs. The sequence was obtained from a female donor with Graves disease. The V call is TRBV11-2, the J call TRBJ2-1; 8 nucleotides match TRBD2. The CDR3 DNA follows: TGTGCCAGCAGCTTAGAACACGGGAGGGCTTTGAAGGAGCAGTTCTTC. It translates to CASSLEHGRALKEQFF.